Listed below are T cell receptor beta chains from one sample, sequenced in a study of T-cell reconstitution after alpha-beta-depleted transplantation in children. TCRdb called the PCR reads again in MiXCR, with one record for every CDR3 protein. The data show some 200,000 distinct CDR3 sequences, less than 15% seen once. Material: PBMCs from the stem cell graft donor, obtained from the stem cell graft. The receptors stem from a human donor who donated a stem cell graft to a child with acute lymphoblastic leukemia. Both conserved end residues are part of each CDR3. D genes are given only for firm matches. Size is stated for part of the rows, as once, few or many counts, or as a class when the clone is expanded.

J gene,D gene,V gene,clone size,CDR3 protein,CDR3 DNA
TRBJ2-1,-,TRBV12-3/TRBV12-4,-,CASSFQPMAHNEQFF,TGTGCCAGCAGTTTCCAGCCGATGGCCCACAATGAGCAGTTCTTC
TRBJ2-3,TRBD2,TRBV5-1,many,CASSLVTRREWGTDTQYF,TGCGCCAGCAGCTTGGTAACTCGGCGGGAGTGGGGCACAGATACGCAGTATTTT
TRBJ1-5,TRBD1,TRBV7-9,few,CASSVTGGNQPQHF,TGTGCCAGCAGCGTCACAGGGGGGAATCAGCCCCAGCATTTT
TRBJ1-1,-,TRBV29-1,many,CSAHHGKTEAFF,TGCAGCGCCCATCACGGAAAGACTGAAGCTTTCTTT
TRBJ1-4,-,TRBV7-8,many,CASSSPTDYQYEKLFF,TGTGCCAGCAGCTCCCCGACTGATTACCAATACGAAAAACTGTTTTTT
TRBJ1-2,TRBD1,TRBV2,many,CASGDSYGYTF,TGTGCCAGCGGGGACAGCTATGGCTACACCTTC
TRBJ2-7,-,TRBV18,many,CASSLTQNTYEQYF,TGTGCCAGCTCGCTCACACAGAACACCTACGAGCAGTACTTC
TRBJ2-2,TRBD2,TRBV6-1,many,CASKQGLNTGELFF,TGTGCCAGCAAGCAGGGACTAAACACCGGGGAGCTGTTTTTT
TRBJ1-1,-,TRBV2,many,CASTVDSLNTEAFF,TGTGCCAGCACCGTGGACAGCTTGAACACTGAAGCTTTCTTT
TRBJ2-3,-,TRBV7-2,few,CASSLVQDTQYF,TGTGCCAGCAGCTTAGTGCAGGATACGCAGTATTTT
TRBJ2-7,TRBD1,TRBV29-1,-,CSVRTGTGGLEQYF,TGCAGCGTTCGTACCGGGACAGGGGGACTCGAGCAGTACTTC
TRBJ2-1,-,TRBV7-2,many,CASSLRPYNEQFF,TGTGCCAGCAGCTTGAGACCTTACAATGAGCAGTTCTTC
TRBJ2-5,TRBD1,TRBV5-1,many,CASGWDSLYQETQYF,TGCGCCAGCGGATGGGACAGCCTCTACCAAGAGACCCAGTACTTC
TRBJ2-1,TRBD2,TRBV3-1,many,CASSQEVGREGIYNEQFF,TGTGCCAGCAGCCAAGAAGTGGGTAGGGAGGGGATCTACAATGAGCAGTTCTTC
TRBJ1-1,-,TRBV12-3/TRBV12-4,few,CASTPRVGRAGRNTEAFF,TGTGCCAGCACCCCCAGGGTGGGGAGAGCGGGACGCAACACTGAAGCTTTCTTT
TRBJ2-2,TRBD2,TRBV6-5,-,CVSSSASGRSGELFF,TGTGTCAGCTCTTCGGCTAGCGGGAGGTCCGGGGAGCTGTTTTTT
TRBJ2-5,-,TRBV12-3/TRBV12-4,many,CASSFRAGGGETQYF,TGTGCCAGCAGTTTTCGGGCAGGGGGAGGAGAGACCCAGTACTTC
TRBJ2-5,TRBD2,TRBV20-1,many,CSARDRGAGAGETQYF,TGCAGTGCTAGAGATAGGGGAGCGGGAGCGGGTGAGACCCAGTACTTC
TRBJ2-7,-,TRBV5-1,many,CASTYREAGDAEQYF,TGCGCCAGCACCTATCGGGAGGCAGGGGACGCGGAGCAGTACTTC
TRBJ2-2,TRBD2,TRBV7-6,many,CASSLGGSLAGYGELFF,TGTGCCAGCAGCTTAGGCGGGAGTCTAGCGGGATACGGGGAGCTGTTTTTT
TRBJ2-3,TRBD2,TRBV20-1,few,CSATRQTSGRREDTQYF,TGCAGTGCGACTCGGCAGACTAGCGGGAGGAGGGAAGATACGCAGTATTTT
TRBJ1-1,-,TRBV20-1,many,CRQTEAFF,TGCCGACAGACAGAAGCTTTCTTT
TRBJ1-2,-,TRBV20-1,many,CSATTEIGYGYTF,TGCAGTGCCACTACAGAAATTGGCTATGGCTACACCTTC
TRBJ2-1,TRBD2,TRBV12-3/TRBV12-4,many,CASIGTSEAPNNEQFF,TGTGCCAGCATCGGGACTAGCGAGGCACCAAACAATGAGCAGTTCTTC
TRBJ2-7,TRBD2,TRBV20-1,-,CSARDRIAGGGTDEQYF,TGCAGTGCTAGAGATAGGATAGCGGGAGGGGGCACGGACGAGCAGTACTTC
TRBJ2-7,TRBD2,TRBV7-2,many,CASSPRAGAKEQYF,TGTGCCAGCAGCCCCAGAGCGGGAGCAAAGGAGCAGTACTTC
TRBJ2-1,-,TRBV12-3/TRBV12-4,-,CASSLGSQYREQFF,TGTGCCAGCAGTTTAGGATCCCAGTATCGTGAGCAGTTCTTC
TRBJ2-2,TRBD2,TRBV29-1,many,CSASSGRGPNTGELFF,TGCAGCGCTAGTAGCGGGAGGGGACCGAACACCGGGGAGCTGTTTTTT
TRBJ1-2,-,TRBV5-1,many,CASSRDTPSYGYTF,TGCGCCAGCAGTAGGGACACTCCGAGCTATGGCTACACCTTC
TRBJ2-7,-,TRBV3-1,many,CASSQDFGASYEQYF,TGTGCCAGCAGCCAAGATTTCGGAGCTTCCTACGAGCAGTACTTC
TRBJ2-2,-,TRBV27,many,CASSFLTGNTGELFF,TGTGCCAGCAGTTTCCTAACAGGAAACACCGGGGAGCTGTTTTTT
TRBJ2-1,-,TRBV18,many,CASSPPFRSSSYNEQFF,TGTGCCAGCTCACCCCCTTTTCGCAGCAGCTCCTACAATGAGCAGTTCTTC
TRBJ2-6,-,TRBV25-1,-,CASSGDFHSGGANVLTF,TGTGCCAGCAGTGGGGACTTCCATTCGGGTGGGGCCAACGTCCTGACTTTC
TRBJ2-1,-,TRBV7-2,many,CASSPDSLNEQFF,TGTGCCAGCAGCCCGGACAGCCTCAATGAGCAGTTCTTC
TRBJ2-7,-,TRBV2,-,CASLGKSYEQYF,TGTGCCAGCCTGGGGAAGTCCTACGAGCAGTACTTC
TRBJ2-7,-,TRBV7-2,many,CASSLVGTGAVEQYF,TGTGCCAGCAGCTTAGTCGGGACGGGCGCGGTCGAGCAGTACTTC
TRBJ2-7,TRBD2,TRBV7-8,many,CASSIGLAGSPYEQYF,TGTGCCAGCAGCATTGGACTAGCGGGATCCCCCTACGAGCAGTACTTC
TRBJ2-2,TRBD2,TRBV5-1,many,CASSLGLAGRTGELFF,TGCGCCAGCAGCTTAGGTCTAGCGGGAAGAACCGGGGAGCTGTTTTTT
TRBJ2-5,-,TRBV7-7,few,CASSLNLGQETQYF,TGTGCCAGCAGCTTAAACCTGGGGCAAGAGACCCAGTACTTC
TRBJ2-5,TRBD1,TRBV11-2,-,CASSSRQGSYQETQYF,TGTGCCAGCAGCTCCCGACAGGGATCGTACCAAGAGACCCAGTACTTC
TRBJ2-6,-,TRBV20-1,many,CSAISGAGANVLTF,TGCAGTGCCATCTCCGGTGCTGGGGCCAACGTCCTGACTTTC
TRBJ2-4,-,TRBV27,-,CASSLIGAENIQYF,TGTGCCAGCAGTTTAATCGGGGCTGAAAACATTCAGTACTTC
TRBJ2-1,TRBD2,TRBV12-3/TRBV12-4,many,CASSPGTSGSIDEQFF,TGTGCCAGCAGCCCCGGGACTAGCGGGAGTATCGATGAGCAGTTCTTC
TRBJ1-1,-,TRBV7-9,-,CASSVPPGQSEAFF,TGTGCCAGCAGCGTTCCTCCGGGACAATCTGAAGCTTTCTTT
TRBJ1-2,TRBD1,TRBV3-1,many,CASSQDGQGARGYTF,TGTGCCAGCAGCCAAGACGGACAGGGGGCGCGAGGCTACACCTTC
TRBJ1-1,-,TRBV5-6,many,CASSLDSGTEAFF,TGTGCCAGCAGCTTGGATTCCGGAACTGAAGCTTTCTTT
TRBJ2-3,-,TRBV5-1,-,CASSSQGSTDTQYF,TGCGCCAGCAGCTCGCAGGGCAGCACAGATACGCAGTATTTT
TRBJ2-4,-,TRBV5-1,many,CASSLEAGVAQNIQYF,TGCGCCAGCAGCTTGGAGGCAGGAGTGGCCCAAAACATTCAGTACTTC